This TCR beta chain was obtained from a study of blood T cell repertoires in COVID-19. This clone is a singleton in its sample. The germline CDR1 and CDR2 sequences are MDHEN and SYDVKM. The CDR3 is 16 residues long. V lost 6 bases, J lost 1 base, and 17 bases lay in between. How the authors handled the data: Cell counts per sample came from amplifying reference gene primers. Repertoires were generated with immunoSEQ multiplex PCR, while TCRdb's copy carries only in-frame clones and drops some. V, J and clone size derive from that table, while D and trimming were established from the DNA sequence. The sample lists 95,000 to 150,000 clones, around 82% seen once, with about a sixth in the top ten.

The source of this sequence is a man between 25 and 39 years old with COVID-19, enrolled during active disease. The chain uses TRBV28 and TRBJ2-3; the D gene is possibly TRBD2 (6 bases). Sequenced sample: peripheral blood. The chain's CDR3 is CASSFTEVAGTDTQYF. For the CDR3, the DNA is TGTGCCAGCAGCTTTACTGAAGTAGCGGGCACAGATACGCAGTATTTT.